This TCR beta chain was sequenced during a study of blood T cell repertoires in COVID-19. Background on the study: Sites across the United States, Italy and Spain contributed samples from acute and convalescent COVID-19. Sample material is recorded as cDNA or gDNA derived from T cells, B-cell-depleted T cells, or PBMCs.

This CDR3 has 18 amino acids. Germline assignment: CDR1 LGHDT and CDR2 YNNKEL (reference sequence). V shed 4 bases and J shed 0 bases, with 16 bases lying between them. In the source study's methods: By means of reference gene primer amplification, nucleated cell counts were estimated. Method: immunoSEQ multiplex PCR; TCRdb's copy keeps in-frame clones and lacks some. The DNA gave D and trimming, while V, J and clone size come from that table. The table lists 110,000 to 150,000 clones, roughly 80% of them singletons. The clonotype comes from a human donor in a cohort sampled during active COVID-19. This chain uses TRBV3-1 (or the pseudogene TRBV3-2) with TRBJ1-6; possible D gene TRBD1, 6 bases. The source material was peripheral blood. CDR3: CASSRQVGRFSYNSPLHF. CDR3 nucleotide sequence: TGTGCCAGCAGCCGACAGGTGGGGCGTTTCTCCTATAATTCACCCCTCCACTTT.